The rows below give T cell receptor beta chains drawn from one sample of a study of Tregs in tolerant kidney transplant recipients. Assay: immunoSEQ multiplex PCR; the TCRdb copy retains only in-frame clones and omits some. This sample has about 52,000 clones, with roughly nine tenths found just once. The source was CD8+ T cells from blood (PBMCs), collected 24 months after the transplant. The receptors were sampled from a human patient who received a combined kidney and bone marrow transplant. Certain T cells may be donor cells from the graft. Each CDR3 is given with its conserved first and last residue. The D gene is left open where the match is weak. Some rows mark clone size as missing; the rest say once, few, many or name a class of expanded clone.

clone size,D gene,V gene,J gene,CDR3 protein,CDR3 DNA
few,TRBD1,TRBV5-6,TRBJ2-1,CASSLGGGHNEQFF,TGTGCCAGCAGCTTGGGAGGGGGCCACAATGAGCAGTTCTTC
-,-,TRBV30,TRBJ2-1,CAWSASNEQFF,TGTGCCTGGAGTGCTTCCAATGAGCAGTTCTTC
-,-,TRBV7-9,TRBJ2-2,CASRRQASGELFF,TGTGCCAGCAGACGACAGGCGTCCGGGGAGCTGTTTTTT
-,TRBD1,TRBV5-6,TRBJ1-3,CASSLGGQGASWWNTIYF,TGTGCCAGCAGCTTGGGAGGGCAGGGGGCGAGCTGGTGGAACACCATATATTTT
-,TRBD1,TRBV7-2,TRBJ2-7,CASSLLRGRSYEQYF,TGTGCCAGCAGCTTATTGAGGGGGCGGTCCTACGAGCAGTACTTC
-,TRBD1,TRBV5-6,TRBJ1-5,CASSLAGGRQPQHF,TGTGCCAGCAGCTTGGCAGGGGGCAGGCAGCCCCAGCATTTT
-,TRBD1,TRBV9,TRBJ1-5,CASSEGTGVGQPQHF,TGTGCCAGCAGCGAGGGGACAGGGGTAGGACAGCCCCAGCATTTT
-,TRBD1,TRBV9,TRBJ2-7,CASSVRDRGVYEQYF,TGTGCCAGCAGCGTGAGGGACAGGGGGGTGTACGAGCAGTACTTC
-,-,TRBV21-1,TRBJ2-7,CASSEREVGDRGQDEQYF,TGTGCCAGCAGCGAAAGAGAGGTTGGGGACAGGGGGCAGGACGAGCAGTACTTC
-,TRBD1,TRBV7-8,TRBJ2-4,CASSLGTGTVNIQYF,TGTGCCAGCAGCTTAGGAACGGGGACAGTGAACATTCAGTACTTC
few,-,TRBV14,TRBJ1-4,CASSQGFGEKLFF,TGTGCCAGCAGCCAAGGGTTCGGTGAAAAACTGTTTTTT
-,-,TRBV5-1,TRBJ1-3,CASSLDESGNTIYF,TGCGCCAGCAGCTTGGATGAGTCGGGAAACACCATATATTTT
once,-,TRBV19,TRBJ2-1,CASSIWRESRNEQFF,TGTGCCAGTAGTATATGGCGGGAATCTCGGAATGAGCAGTTCTTC
-,-,TRBV27,TRBJ2-7,CASSFWGDEQYF,TGTGCCAGCAGTTTCTGGGGCGACGAGCAGTACTTC
once,-,TRBV7-9,TRBJ2-3,CASSLPGAGTGSHRTQYF,TGTGCCAGCAGCTTACCTGGGGCCGGGACTGGATCACACCGTACGCAGTATTTT
-,-,TRBV4-2,TRBJ2-1,CASSPSTYNEQFF,TGTGCCAGCAGCCCATCAACTTACAATGAGCAGTTCTTC
-,TRBD1,TRBV5-6,TRBJ2-3,CASAGTGADTQYF,TGTGCCAGCGCTGGGACAGGGGCAGATACGCAGTATTTT
-,-,TRBV5-4,TRBJ1-1,CASSLVGPAGTTEAFF,TGTGCCAGCAGCTTGGTAGGTCCAGCAGGAACCACTGAAGCTTTCTTT
-,-,TRBV15,TRBJ1-1,CATRGLQSPDTEAFF,TGTGCCACCAGAGGACTTCAATCGCCGGACACTGAAGCTTTCTTT
once,TRBD2,TRBV29-1,TRBJ2-1,CSVEDLDSGGVYNEQFF,TGCAGCGTTGAAGATCTTGATAGCGGGGGGGTCTACAATGAGCAGTTCTTC